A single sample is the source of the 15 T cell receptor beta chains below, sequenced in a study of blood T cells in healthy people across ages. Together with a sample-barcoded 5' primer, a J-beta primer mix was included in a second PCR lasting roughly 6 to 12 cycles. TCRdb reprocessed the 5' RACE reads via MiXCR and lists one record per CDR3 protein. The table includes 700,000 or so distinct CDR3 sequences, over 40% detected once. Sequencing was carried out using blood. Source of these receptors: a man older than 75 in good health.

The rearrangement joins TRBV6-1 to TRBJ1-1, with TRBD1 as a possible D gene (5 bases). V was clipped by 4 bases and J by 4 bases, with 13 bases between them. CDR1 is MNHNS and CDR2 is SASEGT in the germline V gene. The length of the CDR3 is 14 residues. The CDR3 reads CASSATRGGTEAFF. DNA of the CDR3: TGTGCCAGCAGTGCCACAAGGGGTGGCACTGAAGCTTTCTTT.

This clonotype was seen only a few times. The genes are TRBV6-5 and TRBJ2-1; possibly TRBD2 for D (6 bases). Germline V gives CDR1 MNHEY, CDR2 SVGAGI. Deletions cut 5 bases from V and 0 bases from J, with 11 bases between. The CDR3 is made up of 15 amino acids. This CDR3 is CASSRLGSSYNEQFF. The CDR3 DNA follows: TGTGCCAGCAGTCGCCTCGGGAGCTCCTACAATGAGCAGTTCTTC.

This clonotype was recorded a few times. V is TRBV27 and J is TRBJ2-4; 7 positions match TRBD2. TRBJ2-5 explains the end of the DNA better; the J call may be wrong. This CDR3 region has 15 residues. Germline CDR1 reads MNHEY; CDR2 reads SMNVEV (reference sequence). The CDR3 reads CASSDNLADQETQYF. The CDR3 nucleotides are TGTGCCAGCAGTGACAACCTAGCGGACCAAGAGACCCAGTACTTC.

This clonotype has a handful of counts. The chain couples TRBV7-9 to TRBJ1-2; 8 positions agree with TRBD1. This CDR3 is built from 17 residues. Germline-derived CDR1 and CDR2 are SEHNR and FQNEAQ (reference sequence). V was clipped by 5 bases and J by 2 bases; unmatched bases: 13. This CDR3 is CASSPWGSTGGNYGYTF. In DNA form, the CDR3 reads TGTGCCAGCAGCCCCTGGGGGTCTACAGGGGGAAACTATGGCTACACCTTC.

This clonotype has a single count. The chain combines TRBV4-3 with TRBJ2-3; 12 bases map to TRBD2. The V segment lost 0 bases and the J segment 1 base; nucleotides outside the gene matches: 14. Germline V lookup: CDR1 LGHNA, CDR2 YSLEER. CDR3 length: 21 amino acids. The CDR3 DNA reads TGCGCCAGCAGCCAAGATCTGGGGGAGACTAGCGGGAGTCTCGGCACAGATACGCAGTATTTT. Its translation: CASSQDLGETSGSLGTDTQYF.

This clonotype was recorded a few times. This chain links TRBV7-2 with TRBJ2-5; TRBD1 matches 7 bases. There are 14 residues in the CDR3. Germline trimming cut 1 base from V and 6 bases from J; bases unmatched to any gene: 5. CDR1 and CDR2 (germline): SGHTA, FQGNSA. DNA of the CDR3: TGTGCCAGCAGCTTAGAGTCCAGGGGGAAGACCCAGTACTTC. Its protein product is CASSLESRGKTQYF.

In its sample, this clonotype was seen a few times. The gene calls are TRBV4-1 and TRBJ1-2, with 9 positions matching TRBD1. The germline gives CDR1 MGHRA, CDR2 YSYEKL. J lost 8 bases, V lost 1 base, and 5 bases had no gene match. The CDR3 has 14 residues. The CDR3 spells CASSQGQGVMGYTF. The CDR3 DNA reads TGCGCCAGCAGCCAAGGACAGGGGGTGATGGGCTACACCTTC.

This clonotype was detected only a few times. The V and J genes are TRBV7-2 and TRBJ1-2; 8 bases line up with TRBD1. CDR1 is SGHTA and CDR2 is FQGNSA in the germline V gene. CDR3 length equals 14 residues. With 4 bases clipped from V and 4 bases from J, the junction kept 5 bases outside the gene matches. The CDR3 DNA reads TGTGCCAGCAGCTCCCCCAGGGGGCTCTATGGCTACACCTTC. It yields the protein CASSSPRGLYGYTF.

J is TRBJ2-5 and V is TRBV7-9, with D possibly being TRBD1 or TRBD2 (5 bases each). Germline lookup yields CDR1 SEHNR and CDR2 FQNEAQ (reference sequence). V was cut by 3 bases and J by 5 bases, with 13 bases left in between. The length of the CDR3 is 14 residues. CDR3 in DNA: TGTGCCAGCAGCTTCGGGACCATGGGTGAGACCCAGTACTTC. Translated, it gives CASSFGTMGETQYF.

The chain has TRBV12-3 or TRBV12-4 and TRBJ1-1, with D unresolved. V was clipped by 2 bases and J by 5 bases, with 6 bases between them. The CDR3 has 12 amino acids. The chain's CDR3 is CASSLTQTEAFF. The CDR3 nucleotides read TGTGCCAGCAGTTTAACCCAGACTGAAGCTTTCTTT.

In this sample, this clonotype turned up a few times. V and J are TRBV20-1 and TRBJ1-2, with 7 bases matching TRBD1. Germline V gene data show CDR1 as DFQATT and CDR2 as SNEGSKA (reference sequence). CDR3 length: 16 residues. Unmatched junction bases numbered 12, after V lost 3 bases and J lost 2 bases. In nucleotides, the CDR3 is TGCAGTGCTAGCCGGGACAGCACGACTCTGAACTATGGCTACACCTTC. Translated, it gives CSASRDSTTLNYGYTF.

In DNA, the CDR3 is TGTGCCAGCAGCGCCTACGGACAGGGGGAGACCCAGTACTTC. Encoded protein: CASSAYGQGETQYF. The chain is built from TRBV7-2 and TRBJ2-5, with 9 nucleotides matching TRBD1. V trimming: 5 bases; J trimming: 5 bases; junction bases outside the gene matches: 6. CDR3 length: 14 amino acids. Germline CDR1 is SGHTA and CDR2 is FQGNSA.

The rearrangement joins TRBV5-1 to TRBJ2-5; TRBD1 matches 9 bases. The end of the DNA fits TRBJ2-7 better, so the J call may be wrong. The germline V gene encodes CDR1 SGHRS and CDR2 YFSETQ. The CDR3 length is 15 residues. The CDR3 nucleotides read TGCGCCAGCACCCTGTCCGGGACAGGGTATGGCGAGCAGTACTTC. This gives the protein CASTLSGTGYGEQYF.

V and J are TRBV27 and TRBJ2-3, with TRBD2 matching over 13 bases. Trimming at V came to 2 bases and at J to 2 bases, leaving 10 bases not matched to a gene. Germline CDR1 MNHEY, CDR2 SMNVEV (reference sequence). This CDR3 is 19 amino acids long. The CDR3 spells CASSLVPPGLAGFTDTQYF. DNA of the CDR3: TGTGCCAGCAGTTTAGTTCCCCCGGGACTAGCGGGGTTCACAGATACGCAGTATTTT.

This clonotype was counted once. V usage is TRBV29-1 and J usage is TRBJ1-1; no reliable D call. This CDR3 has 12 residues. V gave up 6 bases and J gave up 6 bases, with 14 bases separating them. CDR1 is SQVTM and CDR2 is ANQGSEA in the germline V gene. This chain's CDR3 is CSVAPTLSEAFF. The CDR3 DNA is TGCAGCGTAGCTCCTACGTTATCTGAAGCTTTCTTT. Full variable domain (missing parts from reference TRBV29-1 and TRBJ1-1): SAVISQKPSRDICQRGTSLTIQCQVDSQVTMMFWYRQQPGQSLTLIATANQGSEATYESGFVIDKFPISRPNLTFSTLTVSNMSPEDSSIYLCSVAPTLSEAFFGQGTRLTVV.